This T cell receptor beta chain was profiled in a study of tumor-infiltrating lymphocytes in localized non-small cell lung cancer (dated by TCRdb to the early 2020s). For the wider study: Several histologies were represented in the cohort, which also included both smokers and never-smokers as well as patients whose samples were collected after neoadjuvant chemotherapy. From each patient came resected tumor tissue plus uninvolved lung tissue from that same patient, and the uninvolved lung tissue was described as non-adjacent to the tumor. TCR sequencing was one of several integrated assays, alongside flow cytometry, multiplex immunofluorescence, RNA-seq, exome sequencing and proteomics, applied to the same patients. The overall ICON cohort comprised more than 130 surgical patients with localized non-small cell lung cancer whose tumors were resected. The paired tumor versus uninvolved lung comparison of immunoSEQ T-cell fraction included some 50 patients.

On this clone: Its antigen has not been determined. Base-call qualities are not available, and no considerably larger clone is one nucleotide away.

In the germline V gene, CDR1 corresponds to SGDLS and CDR2 to YYNGEE. From cysteine to phenylalanine, the CDR3 is 15 amino acids long. The entry retains the CDR3 DNA only, 45 bases that are in frame from base 1. V is clipped by 4 bases and J by 0 bases, and the sequence between their germline boundaries is 11 bases long. Patient enrollment in ICON started in the first half of 2016, and the final patient was enrolled in late 2018. In a subcohort of about 76 patients, fresh tumor and matched uninvolved tissue were collected for in-depth immune analyses, with TCR sequencing among those analyses. No cell sorting was done, and TCR sequencing was instead run on DNA isolated from bulk tissue. What the work shows at the level of the full study, not this receptor alone: Because different assays used different pieces of the same tissue, technical variation could not be distinguished from intratumor heterogeneity. Consistent with immunofluorescence CD3 counts, TCRbeta sequencing supported greater T cell infiltration in tumors than in uninvolved lung tissue. Since assay coverage differed from patient to patient depending on how much tissue was available, TCR sequencing was done for only a subset of the cohort. TCR-derived T-cell fraction did not differ between the flow cytometry-defined immunotypes IM1 (good prognosis) and IM2 (poor prognosis).

The T-cell fraction in tumor and uninvolved lung tissue was provided by TCR sequencing with the immunoSEQ assay. The paper's data handling went like this. To analyze survival, patients were divided into a high T-cell fraction group (upper tertile) and a low T-cell fraction group (lower two tertiles), and the two groups were compared using a log-rank test. Paired tumor versus uninvolved lung differences in T-cell fraction were tested with a signed-rank test. TCRdb stores this immuneACCESS table with in-frame sequences only. Part of the clones is absent; in the studies checked, under half of the shortfall reflects unresolved V genes, and no reason is known for the rest. V, J and clone size are taken as reported in that table, and D and trimming were inferred from the DNA itself. This sample holds about 8,000 clones; 63% were observed only once. The ten largest clones represent approximately 13% of the sample.

The sequence derives from a human donor with non-small cell lung cancer. The sequenced material came from uninvolved lung tissue not adjacent to the tumor. This chain joins TRBV9 to TRBJ2-1; no D gene is confidently identified. The DNA is TGTGCCAGCAGCCCCGCGGCTAGCTCCTACAATGAGCAGTTCTTC. It is translated as CASSPAASSYNEQFF.